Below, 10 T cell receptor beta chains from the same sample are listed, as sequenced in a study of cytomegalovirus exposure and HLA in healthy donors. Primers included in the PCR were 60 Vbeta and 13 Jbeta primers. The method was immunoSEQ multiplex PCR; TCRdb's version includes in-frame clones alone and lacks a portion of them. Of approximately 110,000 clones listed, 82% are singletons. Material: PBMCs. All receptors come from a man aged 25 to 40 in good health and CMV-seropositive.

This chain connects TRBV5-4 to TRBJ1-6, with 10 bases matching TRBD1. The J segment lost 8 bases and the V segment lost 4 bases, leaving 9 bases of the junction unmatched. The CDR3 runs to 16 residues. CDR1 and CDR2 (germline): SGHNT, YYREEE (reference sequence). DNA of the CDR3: TGTGCCAGCAGCGGAAGGACAGGGGGAAAGGATTCACCCCTCCACTTT. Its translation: CASSGRTGGKDSPLHF.

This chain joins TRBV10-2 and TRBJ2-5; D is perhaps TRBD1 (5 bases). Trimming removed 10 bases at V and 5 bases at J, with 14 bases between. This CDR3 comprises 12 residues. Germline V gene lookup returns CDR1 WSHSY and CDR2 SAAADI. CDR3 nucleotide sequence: TGCGCCACCAAAGGGGTTAAGGAGACCCAGTACTTC. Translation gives CATKGVKETQYF.

The CDR3 loop is CASSAHGLEIEQFF. CDR3 DNA sequence: TGTGCCAGCAGCGCACACGGACTTGAGATTGAGCAGTTCTTC. The chain joins TRBV7-9 to TRBJ2-1; a weak D match, TRBD2 (5 bases). The CDR3 is 14 residues long. Germline-derived CDR1 and CDR2 are SEHNR and FQNEAQ (reference sequence). The V and J ends lost 5 bases and 9 bases respectively, with 17 bases between them.

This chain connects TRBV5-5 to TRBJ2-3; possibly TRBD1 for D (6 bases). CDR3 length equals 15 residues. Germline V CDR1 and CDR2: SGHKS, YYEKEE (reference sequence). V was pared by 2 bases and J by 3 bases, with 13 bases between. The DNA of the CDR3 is TGTGCCAGCAGCTTCAGGGGCCTTCCGACAGATACGCAGTATTTT. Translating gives CASSFRGLPTDTQYF. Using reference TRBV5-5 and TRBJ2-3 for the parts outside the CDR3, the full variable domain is DAGVTQSPTHLIKTRGQQVTLRCSPISGHKSVSWYQQVLGQGPQFIFQYYEKEERGRGNFPDRFSARQFPNYSSELNVNALLLGDSALYLCASSFRGLPTDTQYFGPGTRLTVL.

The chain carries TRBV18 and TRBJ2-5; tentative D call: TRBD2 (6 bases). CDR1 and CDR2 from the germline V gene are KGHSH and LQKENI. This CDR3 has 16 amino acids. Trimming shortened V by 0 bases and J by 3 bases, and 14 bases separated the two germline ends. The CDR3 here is CASSPPGSGVEETQYF. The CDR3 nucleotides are TGTGCCAGCTCACCACCGGGGTCGGGGGTGGAAGAGACCCAGTACTTC.

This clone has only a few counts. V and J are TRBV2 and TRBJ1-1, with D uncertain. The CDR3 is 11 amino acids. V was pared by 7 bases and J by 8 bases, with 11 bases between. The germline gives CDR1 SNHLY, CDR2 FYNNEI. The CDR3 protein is CASIGIAEAFF. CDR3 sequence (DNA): TGTGCCAGCATCGGAATAGCGGAAGCTTTCTTT.

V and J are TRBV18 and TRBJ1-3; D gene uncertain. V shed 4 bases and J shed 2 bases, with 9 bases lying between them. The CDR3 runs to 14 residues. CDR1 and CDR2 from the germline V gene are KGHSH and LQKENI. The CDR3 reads CASSLGRTGNTIYF. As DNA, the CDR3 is TGTGCCAGCTCACTAGGGAGGACTGGAAACACCATATATTTT.

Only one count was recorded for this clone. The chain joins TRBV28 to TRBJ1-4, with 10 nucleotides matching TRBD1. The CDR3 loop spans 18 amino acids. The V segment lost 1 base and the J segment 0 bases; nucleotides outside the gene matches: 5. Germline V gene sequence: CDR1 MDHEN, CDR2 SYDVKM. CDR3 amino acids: CASSLSGTGDPTNEKLFF. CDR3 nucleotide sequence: TGTGCCAGCAGTTTATCTGGGACAGGGGACCCAACTAATGAAAAACTGTTTTTT.

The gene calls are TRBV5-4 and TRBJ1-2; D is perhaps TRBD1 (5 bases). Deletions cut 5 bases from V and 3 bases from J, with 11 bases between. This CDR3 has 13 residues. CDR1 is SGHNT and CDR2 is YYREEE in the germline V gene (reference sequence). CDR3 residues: CASRSQGYYGYTF. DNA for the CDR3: TGTGCCAGCAGAAGTCAGGGATACTATGGCTACACCTTC.

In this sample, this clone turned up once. CDR3 in amino acids: CASSQDRGTDTQYF. In DNA form, the CDR3 reads TGTGCCAGCAGTCAAGACAGGGGTACAGATACGCAGTATTTT. V gene TRBV6-6 combines with J gene TRBJ2-3; 8 nucleotides align to TRBD1. Germline CDR1 reads MNHNY; CDR2 reads SVGAGI (reference sequence). The CDR3 length is 14 residues. The J segment lost 3 bases and the V segment lost 5 bases, leaving 4 bases of the junction unmatched.